The rows below give T cell receptor beta chains drawn from one sample of a study of shared clonotypes between healthy human individuals. Clones were read by immunoSEQ multiplex PCR, and TCRdb kept only the in-frame ones, dropping some. This table has some 2,000,000 clones, approximately 95% appearing once. The sequenced sample was naive CD4+ T cells sorted from blood. The receptors were sampled from a man aged 18 to 30 in good health. CDR3s include the opening cysteine and the closing phenylalanine or tryptophan. The D gene is left open where the match is weak.

V gene	J gene	D gene	CDR3 DNA	CDR3 protein
TRBV7-2	TRBJ1-2	.	TGTGCCAGCAGCTTAGTAGGCAGGAACTATGGCTACACCTTC	CASSLVGRNYGYTF
TRBV4-1	TRBJ2-7	.	TGCGCCAGCAGCCAAAACAGGTTCTCCTACGAGCAGTACTTC	CASSQNRFSYEQYF
TRBV28	TRBJ2-7	TRBD1	TGTGCCAGCACACCGGGACAGACTATCTACGAGCAGTACTTC	CASTPGQTIYEQYF
TRBV19	TRBJ2-7	.	TGTGCCAGTAGTAAGGGGGACCTCTGGGAGCAGTACTTC	CASSKGDLWEQYF
TRBV6-1	TRBJ2-7	.	TGTGCCAGCACCCGGGGCGGGAACTACGAGCAGTACTTC	CASTRGGNYEQYF
TRBV27	TRBJ2-3	TRBD1	TGTGCCAGCAGTCCTTACAGGGGGACAGATACGCAGTATTTT	CASSPYRGTDTQYF
TRBV6-1	TRBJ2-7	.	TGTGCCAGCAGTGAAGGCCCGGTTAGCTCCTACGAGCAGTACTTC	CASSEGPVSSYEQYF
TRBV4-1	TRBJ1-2	.	TGCGCCAGCAGCCAAGATTCAGTCGTGGGCACCTTC	CASSQDSVVGTF
TRBV7-2	TRBJ2-7	.	TGTGCCAGCAGCTTACAGAGGGGTTACGAGCAGTACTTC	CASSLQRGYEQYF
TRBV30	TRBJ1-2	.	TGTGCCTGGAGTGTATCGGACACCTTCGTGGGTATATATGGCTACACCTTC	CAWSVSDTFVGIYGYTF